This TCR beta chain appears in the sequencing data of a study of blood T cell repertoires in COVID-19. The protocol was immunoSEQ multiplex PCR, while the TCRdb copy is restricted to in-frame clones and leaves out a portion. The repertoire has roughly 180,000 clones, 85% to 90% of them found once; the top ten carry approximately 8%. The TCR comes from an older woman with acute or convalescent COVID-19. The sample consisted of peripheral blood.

The CDR3 here is CAWKTSGSRETQYF. The DNA for the CDR3 is TGTGCCTGGAAGACTAGCGGGAGTAGAGAGACCCAGTACTTC. The rearrangement uses TRBV30 and TRBJ2-5, with 12 nucleotides matching TRBD2. CDR1 is GTSNPN and CDR2 is SVGIG in the germline V gene (reference sequence). The CDR3 totals 14 residues. The trim removed 4 bases at V and 4 bases at J, leaving 4 bases unmatched. The full variable domain, in which reference TRBV30 and TRBJ2-5 provide the parts outside the CDR3, is SQTIHQWPATLVQPVGSPLSLECTVEGTSNPNLYWYRQAAGRGLQLLFYSVGIGQISSEVPQNLSASRPQDRQFILSSKKLLLSDSGFYLCAWKTSGSRETQYFGPGTRLLVL.